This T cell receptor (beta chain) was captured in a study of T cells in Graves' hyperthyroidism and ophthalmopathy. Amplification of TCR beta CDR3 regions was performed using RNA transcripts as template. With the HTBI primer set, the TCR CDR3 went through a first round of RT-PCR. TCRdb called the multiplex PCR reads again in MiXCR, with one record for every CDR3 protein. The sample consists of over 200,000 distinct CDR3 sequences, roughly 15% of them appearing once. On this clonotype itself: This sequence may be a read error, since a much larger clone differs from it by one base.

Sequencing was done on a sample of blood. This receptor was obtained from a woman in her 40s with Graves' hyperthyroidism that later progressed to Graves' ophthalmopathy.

The CDR3 is CASSLERGRGNEQLF. CDR3 bases: TGTGCCAGCAGTTTGGAGAGGGGGCGCGGGAATGAGCAGCTCTTC. V is TRBV28 and J is TRBJ2-1, with D tentatively TRBD1 (7 bases). Germline V CDR1 and CDR2: MDHEN, SYDVKM. The CDR3 consists of 15 residues.